This T cell receptor (beta chain) is from a study of resident and recirculating memory T cells in vitiligo. Turning to the study itself: No cells were sorted; samples were homogenized just before genomic DNA extraction.

No patient showed confetti depigmentation, a clinical sign of active disease. Germline V gene lookup returns CDR1 GTSNPN and CDR2 SVGIG (reference sequence). The CDR3 is made up of 13 amino acids. V lost 0 bases to trimming and J lost 4 bases, with 9 bases between them. A note on this clone: The antigen is not known.

Findings and caveats of the study: Sequences differed between biopsy sites and patients, suggesting private specificity. Vitiligo lesions lacked a unique dominant clone, and clonality varied.

Method: immunoSEQ multiplex PCR; TCRdb's copy keeps in-frame clones and lacks some. In the table there are tens of thousands of clones, about nine tenths of which are singletons. The sequence was collected from a male donor with vitiligo. Sequenced: blood. The chain is built from TRBV30 and TRBJ2-5; no clear D. The CDR3 reads CAWSVSRLETQYF. The CDR3 coding sequence is TGTGCCTGGAGTGTGTCTAGACTAGAGACCCAGTACTTC.